These 21 T cell receptor beta chains were sequenced from one sample in a study of T-cell memory formation after mild COVID-19. TCRdb analysed the 5' RACE reads with MiXCR anew, one entry per CDR3 protein. The sample records about 250,000 distinct CDR3 sequences, roughly 17% being singletons. The sequenced sample consisted of PBMCs or a T cell subset sorted from them (not recorded which). The receptor source for this set is a man between 18 and 29 years old who had mild COVID-19 (a few samples of this study predate the infection). Cell type and time point are not known.

A few counts support this clonotype. The chain uses TRBV4-3 and TRBJ2-3; TRBD1 agrees at 9 bases. The CDR3 totals 16 residues. Germline lookup yields CDR1 LGHNA and CDR2 YSLEER. Trimming took 3 bases from V and 4 from J; bases not matched to a gene: 8. The CDR3 nucleotides are TGCGCCAGCAGCCATTCTACCGGGACAGGGCCAGATACGCAGTATTTT. Its protein is CASSHSTGTGPDTQYF.

This clonotype was counted ten times or more. This chain connects TRBV29-1 to TRBJ2-1; 10 bases agree with TRBD1. The V and J ends lost 4 bases and 3 bases, in that order; junction bases with no gene match: 0. The CDR3 totals 13 residues. Per the germline V gene, CDR1 is SQVTM and CDR2 is ANQGSEA. CDR3 nucleotides: TGCAGCGTTGGGACAGGGGGCTACAATGAGCAGTTCTTC. Translated: CSVGTGGYNEQFF.

In DNA, the CDR3 is TGTGCCAGCGCGAAAGACAGGGGGGATCAGCCCCAGCATTTT. Encoded protein: CASAKDRGDQPQHF. The V call is TRBV2, the J call TRBJ1-5; the match to TRBD1 covers 9 bases. The CDR3 has 14 amino acids. The V segment lost 8 bases and the J segment 5 bases; nucleotides outside the gene matches: 7. Per germline, CDR1 SNHLY and CDR2 FYNNEI. Full variable domain (remainder filled in from reference TRBV2 and TRBJ1-5): EPEVTQTPSHQVTQMGQEVILRCVPISNHLYFYWYRQILGQKVEFLVSFYNNEISEKSEIFDDQFSVERPDGSNFTLKIRSTKLEDSAMYFCASAKDRGDQPQHFGDGTRLSIL.

This clonotype has more than one count but fewer than ten. CDR3 sequence reads: CASSQGLAGDTDTQYF. As DNA, the CDR3 is TGTGCCAGCAGCCAGGGACTAGCGGGGGACACAGATACGCAGTATTTT. The chain couples TRBV11-3 to TRBJ2-3, with TRBD2 matching 14 bases. The length of the CDR3 is 16 residues. Germline V gene sequence: CDR1 SGHNT, CDR2 YENEEA. The V gene end was trimmed by 5 bases and the J gene end by 2 bases; junction bases not matched to a gene: 3.

CDR3 region: CASSLRGTPWDTQYF. As DNA, the CDR3 is TGTGCCAGCAGCTTAAGGGGGACCCCTTGGGATACGCAGTATTTT. This sequence joins TRBV7-3 and TRBJ2-3; D may be TRBD1 or TRBD2 (5 bases each). Looked up from germline, CDR1 is SGHTA and CDR2 is FQGTGA. The V end was cut by 1 base, the J end by 6 bases, with 14 bases between. The CDR3 covers 15 residues.

Ten or more counts support this clonotype. This rearrangement joins TRBV5-1 to TRBJ1-6; D is possibly TRBD1 (5 bases). V shed 4 bases and J shed 8 bases, with 16 bases lying between them. Germline CDR1 is SGHRS and CDR2 is YFSETQ. The CDR3 runs 15 residues. CDR3 amino acids: CASSPDAGRYSPLHF. In nucleotides, the CDR3 is TGCGCCAGCAGCCCGGACGCAGGGAGGTATTCACCCCTCCACTTT. Full variable domain (missing parts from reference TRBV5-1 and TRBJ1-6): KAGVTQTPRYLIKTRGQQVTLSCSPISGHRSVSWYQQTPGQGLQFLFEYFSETQRNKGNFPGRFSGRQFSNSRSEMNVSTLELGDSALYLCASSPDAGRYSPLHFGNGTRLTVT.

This clonotype was observed a few times. The chain couples TRBV7-2 to TRBJ1-2; unclear D gene. V gave up 5 bases and J gave up 3 bases, with 13 bases separating them. This CDR3 region has 14 residues. CDR1 SGHTA and CDR2 FQGNSA come from the germline V gene. CDR3 bases: TGTGCCAGCAGCCCTTCCTGGAGTGACTATGGCTACACCTTC. Translation: CASSPSWSDYGYTF.

CDR3 in DNA: TGTGCCAGCAGCAGCACGGGACAGGGGCTCGGAAACACCATATATTTT. Protein product: CASSSTGQGLGNTIYF. The chain is built from TRBV6-5 and TRBJ1-3; the match to TRBD1 covers 10 bases. CDR3 length equals 16 residues. V lost 6 bases and J lost 4; bases outside the gene matches: 9. Germline V gene lookup returns CDR1 MNHEY and CDR2 SVGAGI.

This rearrangement joins TRBV7-2 to TRBJ2-3; D may be TRBD2 (5 bases). V lost 8 bases and J 5 bases, leaving 17 bases between the germline ends. Germline V lookup: CDR1 SGHTA, CDR2 FQGNSA. This CDR3 has 14 amino acids. CDR3 amino acids: CASCSRTARDTQYF. The CDR3 DNA reads TGTGCCAGCTGCTCTCGGACTGCTCGAGATACGCAGTATTTT.

There are a few counts of this clonotype. This chain uses TRBV7-9 with TRBJ2-1, with TRBD2 as a possible D gene (6 bases). Trimming took 1 base from V and 2 from J, leaving 18 bases between them. This CDR3 contains 18 residues. Germline V gene sequence: CDR1 SEHNR, CDR2 FQNEAQ (reference sequence). For the CDR3, the DNA is TGTGCCAGCAGCTTAGGGTTCATCGGGAGTAATACCTACAATGAGCAGTTCTTC. It yields the protein CASSLGFIGSNTYNEQFF.

This clonotype was counted between two and nine times. This chain joins TRBV12-3 or TRBV12-4 and TRBJ2-5, with D perhaps TRBD1 (6 bases). The V gene lost 4 bases and the J gene lost 0 bases, with 12 bases spanning the gap. The CDR3 contains 15 residues. The CDR3 region has the DNA TGTGCCAGCAGTTGGAGGTGGACAGACCAAGAGACCCAGTACTTC. Its protein product is CASSWRWTDQETQYF.

This clonotype has only a few counts. The chain carries TRBV10-3 and TRBJ2-5; 10 bases line up with TRBD2. CDR3 length equals 16 residues. After removal of 6 bases from V and 1 base from J, the junction contained 8 bases not matched to a gene. CDR1 ENHRY and CDR2 SYGVKD come from the germline V gene. As DNA, the CDR3 is TGTGCCATCAGCCCCGTGGCTAGCGGGGGCCAAGAGACCCAGTACTTC. Protein sequence: CAISPVASGGQETQYF.

The chain combines TRBV27 with TRBJ2-7; unclear D gene. CDR1 and CDR2 from the germline V gene are MNHEY and SMNVEV (reference sequence). V dropped 0 bases and J dropped 2 bases, with 11 bases sitting between them. The CDR3 loop spans 15 amino acids. This CDR3 reads CASSLSRPAAYEQYV. CDR3 nucleotide sequence: TGTGCCAGCAGTTTATCGAGGCCGGCAGCCTACGAGCAGTACGTC.

The genes are TRBV7-2 and TRBJ1-6, with D uncertain. Trimming cost V 2 bases and J 7 bases, with 15 bases left between them. CDR3 length: 16 amino acids. The germline gives CDR1 SGHTA, CDR2 FQGNSA. The CDR3 nucleotides read TGTGCCAGCAGCTTATACCGACGTGCGCAAAATTCACCCCTCCACTTT. This encodes CASSLYRRAQNSPLHF. The full variable domain, in which reference TRBV7-2 and TRBJ1-6 provide the parts outside the CDR3, is GAGVSQSPSNKVTEKGKDVELRCDPISGHTALYWYRQSLGQGLEFLIYFQGNSAPDKSGLPSDRFSAERTGGSVSTLTIQRTQQEDSAVYLCASSLYRRAQNSPLHFGNGTRLTVT.

A few counts support this clonotype. The chain couples TRBV5-5 to TRBJ2-7; 9 nucleotides agree with TRBD1. Trimming removed 0 bases from V and 6 bases from J; junction bases left unmatched: 4. The CDR3 is made up of 14 amino acids. Looked up from germline, CDR1 is SGHKS and CDR2 is YYEKEE (reference sequence). The CDR3 loop is CASSLAGQGREQYF. The DNA for the CDR3 is TGTGCCAGCAGCTTGGCGGGACAGGGACGCGAGCAGTACTTC.

This clonotype occurred a few times. V gene TRBV5-1 combines with J gene TRBJ1-1; D perhaps matches TRBD1 (5 bases). The germline V gene encodes CDR1 SGHRS and CDR2 YFSETQ. The CDR3 sequence is 14 residues long. V dropped 0 bases and J dropped 6 bases, with 12 bases sitting between them. The CDR3 loop reads CASSLGGATAEAFF. CDR3 sequence (DNA): TGCGCCAGCAGCTTGGGGGGCGCGACAGCTGAAGCTTTCTTT.

V usage is TRBV7-2 and J usage is TRBJ2-1; TRBD1 aligns across 12 bases. Trimming took 6 bases from V and 8 from J; bases not matched to a gene: 8. The CDR3 runs 15 residues. Germline-derived CDR1 and CDR2 are SGHTA and FQGNSA. For the CDR3, the DNA is TGTGCCAGCAGTAAATGGGGGACAGGGGGCGATGAGCAGTTCTTC. This translates into CASSKWGTGGDEQFF.

Many counts were recorded for this clonotype. The chain has TRBV5-1 and TRBJ2-7; a possible D gene is TRBD1 (6 bases). The germline V and J ends were trimmed by 5 bases and 4 bases, with 10 bases remaining between them. This CDR3 comprises 12 residues. CDR1 and CDR2 (germline): SGHRS, YFSETQ. The CDR3 DNA follows: TGCGCCAGCAGATACAGGGAGTACGAGCAGTACGTC. Its protein is CASRYREYEQYV.

This sequence joins TRBV7-2 and TRBJ1-2; 12 bases align to TRBD1. There are 19 residues in the CDR3. Germline CDR1 and CDR2: SGHTA and FQGNSA. The ends lost 4 bases at V and 4 bases at J; junction bases unmatched: 16. CDR3 in DNA: TGTGCCAGCAGCTCTCTAATGAACCCCGGGACAGGGGGCGCCTATGGCTACACCTTC. Translating it yields CASSSLMNPGTGGAYGYTF.

V usage is TRBV3-1 and J usage is TRBJ1-1; no reliable D call. CDR1 is LGHDT, CDR2 YNNKEL, per germline (reference sequence). With 4 bases removed from V and 4 bases from J, the gap between germline ends came to 10 bases. The CDR3 has 13 amino acids. The CDR3 reads CASSRSGGTEAFF. The CDR3 nucleotides are TGTGCCAGCAGCCGATCGGGTGGCACTGAAGCTTTCTTT. Variable domain in full (rest from reference TRBV3-1 and TRBJ1-1): DTAVSQTPKYLVTQMGNDKSIKCEQNLGHDTMYWYKQDSKKFLKIMFSYNNKELIINETVPNRFSPKSPDKAHLNLHINSLELGDSAVYFCASSRSGGTEAFFGQGTRLTVV.

This clonotype was counted a few times. J is TRBJ2-3 and V is TRBV19; 7 bases are shared with TRBD2. This CDR3 comprises 14 residues. Germline V gene data show CDR1 as LNHDA and CDR2 as SQIVND (reference sequence). With V trimmed by 3 bases and J by 4 bases, 4 bases remained unmatched. The CDR3 sequence: CASSMVTSADTQYF. The CDR3 region has the DNA TGTGCCAGTAGTATGGTTACTAGCGCAGATACGCAGTATTTT.